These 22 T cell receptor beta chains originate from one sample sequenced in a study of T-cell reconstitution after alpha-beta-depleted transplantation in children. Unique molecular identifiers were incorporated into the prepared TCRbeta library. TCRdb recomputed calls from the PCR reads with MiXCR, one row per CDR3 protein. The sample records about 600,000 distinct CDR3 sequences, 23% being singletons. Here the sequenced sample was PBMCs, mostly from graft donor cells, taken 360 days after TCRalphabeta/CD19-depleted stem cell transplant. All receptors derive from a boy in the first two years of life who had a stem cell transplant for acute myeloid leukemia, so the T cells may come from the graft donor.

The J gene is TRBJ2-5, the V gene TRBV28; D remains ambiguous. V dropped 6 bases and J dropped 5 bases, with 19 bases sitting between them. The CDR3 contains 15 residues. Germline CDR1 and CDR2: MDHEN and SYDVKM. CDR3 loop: CASRTQTRAKETQYF. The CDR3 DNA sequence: TGTGCCAGCAGGACCCAGACTCGGGCCAAGGAGACCCAGTACTTC.

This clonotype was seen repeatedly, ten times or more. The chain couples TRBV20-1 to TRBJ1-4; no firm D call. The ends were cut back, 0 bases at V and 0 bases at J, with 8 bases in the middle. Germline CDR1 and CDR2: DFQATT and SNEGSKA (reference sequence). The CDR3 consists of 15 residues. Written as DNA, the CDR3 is TGCAGTGCTAGAGACAGAGTCACAACTAATGAAAAACTGTTTTTT. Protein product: CSARDRVTTNEKLFF.

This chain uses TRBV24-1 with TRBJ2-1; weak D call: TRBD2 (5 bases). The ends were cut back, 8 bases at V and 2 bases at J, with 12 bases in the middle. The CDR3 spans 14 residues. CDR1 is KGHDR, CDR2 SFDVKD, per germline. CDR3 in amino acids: CATKGGPPYNEQFF. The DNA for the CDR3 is TGTGCCACCAAAGGCGGGCCTCCCTACAATGAGCAGTTCTTC.

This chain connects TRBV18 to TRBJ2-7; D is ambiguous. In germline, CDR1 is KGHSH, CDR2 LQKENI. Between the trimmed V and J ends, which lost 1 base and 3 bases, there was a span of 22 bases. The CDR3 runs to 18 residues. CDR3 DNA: TGTGCCAGCTCACCACTAGCTGTAAGTGGGCAGACCGTCTACGAGCAGTACTTC. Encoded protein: CASSPLAVSGQTVYEQYF.

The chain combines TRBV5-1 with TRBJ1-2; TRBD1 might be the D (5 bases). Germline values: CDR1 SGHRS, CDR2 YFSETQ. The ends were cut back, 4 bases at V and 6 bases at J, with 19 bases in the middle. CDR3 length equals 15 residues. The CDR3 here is CASSLDANRHDGYTF. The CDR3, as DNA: TGCGCCAGCAGCCTGGACGCCAACAGGCATGATGGCTACACCTTC.

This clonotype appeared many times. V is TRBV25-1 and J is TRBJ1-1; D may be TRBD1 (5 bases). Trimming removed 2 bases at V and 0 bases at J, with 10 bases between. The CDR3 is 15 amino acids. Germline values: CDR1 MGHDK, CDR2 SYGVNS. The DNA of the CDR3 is TGTGCCAGCAGTGAAAATGAGGGGTTGAACACTGAAGCTTTCTTT. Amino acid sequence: CASSENEGLNTEAFF.

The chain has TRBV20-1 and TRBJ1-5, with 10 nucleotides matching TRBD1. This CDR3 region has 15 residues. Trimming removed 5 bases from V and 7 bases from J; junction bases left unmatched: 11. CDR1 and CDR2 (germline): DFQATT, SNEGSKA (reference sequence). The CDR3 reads CSASPGGQGIQPQHF. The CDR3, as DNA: TGCAGTGCTTCCCCGGGGGGACAGGGGATCCAGCCCCAGCATTTT.

CDR3 in DNA: TGTGCCAGCAGTGCCGGGACTCATGGCTACACCTTC. Translated: CASSAGTHGYTF. The rearrangement joins TRBV27 to TRBJ1-2; TRBD1 is a possible D gene (5 bases). CDR3 length equals 12 residues. V lost 5 bases to trimming and J lost 6 bases, with 10 bases between them. Germline CDR1 reads MNHEY; CDR2 reads SMNVEV (reference sequence).

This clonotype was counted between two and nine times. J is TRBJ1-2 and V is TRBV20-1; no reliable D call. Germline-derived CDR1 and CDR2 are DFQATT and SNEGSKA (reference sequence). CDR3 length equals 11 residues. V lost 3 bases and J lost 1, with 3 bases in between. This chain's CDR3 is CSASFNYGYTF. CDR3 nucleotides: TGCAGTGCTAGTTTTAACTATGGCTACACCTTC.

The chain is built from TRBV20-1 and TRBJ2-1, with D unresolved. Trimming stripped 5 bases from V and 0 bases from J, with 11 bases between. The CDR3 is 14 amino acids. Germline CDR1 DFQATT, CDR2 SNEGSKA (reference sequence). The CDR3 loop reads CSAPRMSSYNEQFF. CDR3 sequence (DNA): TGCAGTGCTCCCAGGATGAGCTCCTACAATGAGCAGTTCTTC.

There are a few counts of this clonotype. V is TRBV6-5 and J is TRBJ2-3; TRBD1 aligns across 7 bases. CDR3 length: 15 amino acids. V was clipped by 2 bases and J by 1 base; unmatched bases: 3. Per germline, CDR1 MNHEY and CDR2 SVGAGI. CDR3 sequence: CASSYGTGGTDTQYF. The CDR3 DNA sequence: TGTGCCAGCAGTTACGGCACAGGGGGCACAGATACGCAGTATTTT.

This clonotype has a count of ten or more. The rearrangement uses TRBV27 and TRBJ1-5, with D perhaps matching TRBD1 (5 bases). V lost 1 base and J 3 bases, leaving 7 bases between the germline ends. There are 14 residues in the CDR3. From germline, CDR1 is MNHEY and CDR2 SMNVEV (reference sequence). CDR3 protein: CASSLLGANQPQHF. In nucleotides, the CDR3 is TGTGCCAGCAGTTTATTAGGGGCCAATCAGCCCCAGCATTTT.

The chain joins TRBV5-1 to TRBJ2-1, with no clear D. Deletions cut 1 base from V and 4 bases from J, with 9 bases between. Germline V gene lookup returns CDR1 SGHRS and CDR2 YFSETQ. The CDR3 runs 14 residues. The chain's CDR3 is CASSLYRTYNEQFF. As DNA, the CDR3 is TGCGCCAGCAGCTTGTACCGAACGTACAATGAGCAGTTCTTC.

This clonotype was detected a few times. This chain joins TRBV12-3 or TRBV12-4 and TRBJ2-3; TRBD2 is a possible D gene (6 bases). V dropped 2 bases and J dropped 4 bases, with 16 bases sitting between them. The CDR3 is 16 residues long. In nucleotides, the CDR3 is TGTGCCAGCAGTTTAATGCCTCCTGGGACTTCAGATACGCAGTATTTT. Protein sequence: CASSLMPPGTSDTQYF.

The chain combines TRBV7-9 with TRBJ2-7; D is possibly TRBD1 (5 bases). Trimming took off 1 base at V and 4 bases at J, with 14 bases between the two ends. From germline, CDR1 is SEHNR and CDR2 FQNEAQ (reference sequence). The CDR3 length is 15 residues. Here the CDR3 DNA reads TGTGCCAGCAGCTTAGTAGAAGGGGTGTCTTACGAGCAGTACTTC. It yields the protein CASSLVEGVSYEQYF.

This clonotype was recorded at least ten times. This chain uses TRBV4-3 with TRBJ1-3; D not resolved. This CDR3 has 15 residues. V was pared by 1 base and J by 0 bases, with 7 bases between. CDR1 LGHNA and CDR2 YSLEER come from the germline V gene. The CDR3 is CASSQGGGSGNTIYF. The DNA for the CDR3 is TGCGCCAGCAGCCAAGGGGGAGGCTCTGGAAACACCATATATTTT.

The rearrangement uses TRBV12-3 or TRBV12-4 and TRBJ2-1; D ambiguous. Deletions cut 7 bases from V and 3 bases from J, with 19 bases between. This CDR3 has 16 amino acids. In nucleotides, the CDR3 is TGTGCCAGCAAGTTTTCCCTCCGGGCGCGCTACAATGAGCAGTTCTTC. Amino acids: CASKFSLRARYNEQFF.

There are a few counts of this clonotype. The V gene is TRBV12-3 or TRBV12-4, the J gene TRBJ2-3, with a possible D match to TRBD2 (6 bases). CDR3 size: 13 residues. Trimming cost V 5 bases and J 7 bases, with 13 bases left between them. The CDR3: CASSTLAGHTQYF. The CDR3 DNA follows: TGTGCCAGCAGTACCTTGGCGGGGCATACGCAGTATTTT.

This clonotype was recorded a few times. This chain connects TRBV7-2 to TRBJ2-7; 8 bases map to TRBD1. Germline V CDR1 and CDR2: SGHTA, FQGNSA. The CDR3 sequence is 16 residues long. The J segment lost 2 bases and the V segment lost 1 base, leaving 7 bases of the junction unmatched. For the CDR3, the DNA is TGTGCCAGCAGCTTAGTAGGACAGGGTGGGGCCTACGAGCAGTACTTC. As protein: CASSLVGQGGAYEQYF.

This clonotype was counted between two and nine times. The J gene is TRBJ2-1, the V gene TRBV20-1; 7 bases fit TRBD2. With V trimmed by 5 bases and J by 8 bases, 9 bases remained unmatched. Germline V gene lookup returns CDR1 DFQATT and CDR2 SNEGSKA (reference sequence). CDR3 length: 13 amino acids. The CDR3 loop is CSARWREGYEQFF. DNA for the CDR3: TGCAGTGCTCGCTGGAGGGAGGGTTATGAGCAGTTCTTC.

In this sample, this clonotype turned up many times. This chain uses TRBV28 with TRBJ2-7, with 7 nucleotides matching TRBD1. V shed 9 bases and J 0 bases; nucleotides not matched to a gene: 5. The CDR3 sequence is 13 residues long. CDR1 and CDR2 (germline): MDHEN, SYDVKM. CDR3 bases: TGTGCCAGTGGACAGGCCATCTCCTACGAGCAGTACGTC. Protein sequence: CASGQAISYEQYV.

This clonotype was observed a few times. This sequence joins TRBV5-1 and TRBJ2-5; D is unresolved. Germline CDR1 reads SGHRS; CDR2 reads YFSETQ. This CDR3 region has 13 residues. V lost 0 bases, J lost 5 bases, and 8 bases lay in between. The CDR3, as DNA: TGCGCCAGCAGCTTGGACGTCTGGGAGACCCAGTACTTC. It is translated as CASSLDVWETQYF.